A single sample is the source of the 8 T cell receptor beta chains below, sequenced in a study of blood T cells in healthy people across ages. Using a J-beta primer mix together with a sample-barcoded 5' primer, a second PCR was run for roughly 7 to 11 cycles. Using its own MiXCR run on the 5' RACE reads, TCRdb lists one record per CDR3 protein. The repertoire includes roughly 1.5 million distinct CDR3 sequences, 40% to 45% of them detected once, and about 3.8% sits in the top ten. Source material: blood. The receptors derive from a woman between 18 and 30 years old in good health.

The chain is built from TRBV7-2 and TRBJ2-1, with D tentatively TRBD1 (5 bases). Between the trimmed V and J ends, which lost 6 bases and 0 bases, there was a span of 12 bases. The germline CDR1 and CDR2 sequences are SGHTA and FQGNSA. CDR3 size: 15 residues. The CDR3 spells CASSMQGFSYNEQFF. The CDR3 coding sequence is TGTGCCAGCAGTATGCAGGGATTCTCCTACAATGAGCAGTTCTTC.

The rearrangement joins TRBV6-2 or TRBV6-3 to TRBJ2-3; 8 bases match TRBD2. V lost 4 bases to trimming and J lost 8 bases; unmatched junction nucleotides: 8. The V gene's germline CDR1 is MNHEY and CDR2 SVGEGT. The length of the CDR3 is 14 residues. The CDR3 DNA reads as TGTGCCAGCAGTTCGGGCGGGAGGAGTGGTACGCAGTATTTT. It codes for CASSSGGRSGTQYF.

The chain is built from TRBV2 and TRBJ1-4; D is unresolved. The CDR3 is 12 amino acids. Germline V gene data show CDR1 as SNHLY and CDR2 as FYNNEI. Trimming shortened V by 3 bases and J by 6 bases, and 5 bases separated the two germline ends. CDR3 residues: CASSEADEKLFF. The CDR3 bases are TGTGCCAGCAGTGAGGCGGATGAAAAACTGTTTTTT.

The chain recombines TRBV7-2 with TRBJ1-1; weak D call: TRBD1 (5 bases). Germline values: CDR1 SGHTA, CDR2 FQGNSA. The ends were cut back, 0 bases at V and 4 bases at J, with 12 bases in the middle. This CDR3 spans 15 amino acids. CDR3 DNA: TGTGCCAGCAGCTTAGCTTCGGGGGTTGGCACTGAAGCTTTCTTT. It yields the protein CASSLASGVGTEAFF.

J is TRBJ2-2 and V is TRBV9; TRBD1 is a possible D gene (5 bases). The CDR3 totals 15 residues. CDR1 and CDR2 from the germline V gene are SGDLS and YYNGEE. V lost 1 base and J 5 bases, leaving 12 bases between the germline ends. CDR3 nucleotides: TGTGCCAGCAGCGTAAAAGGGGTCAGAACCGGGGAGCTGTTTTTT. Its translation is CASSVKGVRTGELFF.

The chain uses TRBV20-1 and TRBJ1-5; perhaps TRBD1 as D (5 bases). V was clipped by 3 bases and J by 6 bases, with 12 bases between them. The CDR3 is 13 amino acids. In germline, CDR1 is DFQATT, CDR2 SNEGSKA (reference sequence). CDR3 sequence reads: CSASWGGFQPQHF. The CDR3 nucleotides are TGCAGTGCTAGTTGGGGCGGGTTTCAGCCCCAGCATTTT.

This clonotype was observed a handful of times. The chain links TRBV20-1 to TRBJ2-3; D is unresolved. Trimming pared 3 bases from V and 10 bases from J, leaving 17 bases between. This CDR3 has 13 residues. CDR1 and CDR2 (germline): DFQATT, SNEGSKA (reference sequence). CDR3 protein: CSASPNPRQPQYF. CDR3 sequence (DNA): TGCAGTGCTAGCCCTAACCCGCGGCAGCCGCAGTATTTT.

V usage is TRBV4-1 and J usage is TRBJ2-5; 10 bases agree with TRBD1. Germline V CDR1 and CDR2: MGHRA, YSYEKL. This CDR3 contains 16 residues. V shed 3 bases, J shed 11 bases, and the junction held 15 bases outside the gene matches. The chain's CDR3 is CASSQPRDRGHNEQYF. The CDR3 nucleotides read TGCGCCAGCAGCCAGCCCCGGGACAGGGGCCACAATGAGCAGTACTTC.